These 20 T cell receptor beta chains were sequenced from one sample in a study of T cell repertoires in cytomegalovirus infection. TCRdb recomputed calls from the reads with MiXCR, one row per CDR3 protein. The top ten clones hold 15% to 20% of a sample with hundreds of thousands of distinct CDR3 sequences, roughly a third of them seen once. What these receptors recognize is not known. This specimen was cultured PBMCs, taken from culture after CMV antigen stimulation. The receptors derive from a human donor in good health (CMV status not recorded). Some clones in this sample may be carry-over from other donors' samples.

This clonotype was detected only a few times. This sequence joins TRBV7-8 and TRBJ1-1; D is ambiguous. Germline CDR1 and CDR2: SGHVS and FQNEAQ. The V and J ends lost 5 bases and 6 bases respectively, with 19 bases between them. CDR3 size: 15 residues. CDR3 region: CASSPAPGRLPEAFF. CDR3 bases: TGTGCCAGCAGCCCAGCCCCAGGTAGGCTGCCTGAAGCTTTCTTT.

J is TRBJ1-1 and V is TRBV2, with 11 bases that match TRBD1. Germline V lookup: CDR1 SNHLY, CDR2 FYNNEI. J lost 5 bases, V lost 11 bases, and 4 bases had no gene match. This CDR3 spans 12 amino acids. The CDR3 reads CAGGTGGTEAFF. The DNA of the CDR3 is TGTGCCGGTGGGACAGGGGGTACTGAAGCTTTCTTT.

The chain uses TRBV30 and TRBJ1-1, with D uncertain. The ends were cut back, 2 bases at V and 0 bases at J, with 13 bases in the middle. The CDR3 is made up of 15 amino acids. The germline V gene encodes CDR1 GTSNPN and CDR2 SVGIG (reference sequence). CDR3 in amino acids: CAWSKGNWMNTEAFF. The DNA for the CDR3 is TGTGCCTGGAGTAAAGGGAATTGGATGAACACTGAAGCTTTCTTT.

CDR3 protein: CASGRGVGEKLFF. CDR3 coding DNA: TGTGCCAGCGGTCGGGGGGTTGGTGAAAAACTGTTTTTT. The chain recombines TRBV7-6 with TRBJ1-4; weak D call: TRBD1 (5 bases). The CDR3 is made up of 13 amino acids. V gave up 8 bases and J gave up 7 bases, with 14 bases separating them. CDR1 and CDR2 (germline): SGHVS, FNYEAQ.

This clonotype appeared once. This chain connects TRBV6-6 to TRBJ2-1, with D tentatively TRBD2 (6 bases). Germline CDR1 and CDR2: MNHNY and SVGAGI (reference sequence). The CDR3 loop spans 16 amino acids. The germline V and J ends were trimmed by 2 bases and 9 bases, with 20 bases remaining between them. In DNA form, the CDR3 reads TGTGCCAGCAGTTACCGCGGGGAGGCCCTCCCAAGTGAGCAGTTCTTC. Translated, it gives CASSYRGEALPSEQFF.

The V call is TRBV20-1, the J call TRBJ2-5, with 7 bases aligning to TRBD2. Germline V lookup: CDR1 DFQATT, CDR2 SNEGSKA (reference sequence). This CDR3 has 17 amino acids. The V segment lost 0 bases and the J segment 4 bases; nucleotides outside the gene matches: 14. CDR3 in amino acids: CSARDSSSRGRGETQYF. Here the CDR3 DNA reads TGCAGTGCTAGAGACTCCTCCTCGCGGGGGAGAGGAGAGACCCAGTACTTC.

The chain combines TRBV6-1 with TRBJ2-3; D gene uncertain. V lost 1 base and J lost 2, with 7 bases in between. This CDR3 region has 14 residues. CDR1 is MNHNS and CDR2 is SASEGT in the germline V gene. CDR3 in amino acids: CASSEVGPTDTQYF. The DNA for the CDR3 is TGTGCCAGCAGTGAAGTCGGTCCCACAGATACGCAGTATTTT.

This clonotype was detected ten times or more. The gene calls are TRBV7-2 and TRBJ1-2; the D gene is possibly TRBD1 (5 bases). The CDR3 runs 15 residues. CDR1 and CDR2 from the germline V gene are SGHTA and FQGNSA. V lost 3 bases and J 0 bases, leaving 11 bases between the germline ends. CDR3 DNA sequence: TGTGCCAGCAGCTTGACGGGACGGACTAACTATGGCTACACCTTC. It yields the protein CASSLTGRTNYGYTF.

The count of this clonotype is one. The rearrangement links TRBV5-3 to TRBJ2-7, with 13 bases fitting TRBD2. TRBV5-3 is an ORF, and what it does is uncertain. CDR3 length: 16 residues. V lost 0 bases and J lost 3; bases outside the gene matches: 3. DNA for the CDR3: TGTGCCAGAAGCTTGGGGACTAGCGGGAGTTTCTACGAGCAGTACTTC. Translation gives CARSLGTSGSFYEQYF.

This sequence joins TRBV20-1 and TRBJ2-3, with D perhaps TRBD2 (6 bases). Germline CDR1 reads DFQATT; CDR2 reads SNEGSKA (reference sequence). The V end lost 5 bases, the J end lost 6 bases, and 12 bases lay between the germline ends. This CDR3 is 12 amino acids long. CDR3 sequence: CSAREPQDTQYF. CDR3 in DNA: TGCAGTGCTCGGGAGCCTCAGGATACGCAGTATTTT.

The sample holds a few counts of this clonotype. The V call is TRBV20-1, the J call TRBJ2-5; D may match TRBD1 or TRBD2 (5 bases each). CDR3 size: 13 residues. V lost 5 bases, J lost 7 bases, and 17 bases lay in between. Germline assignment: CDR1 DFQATT and CDR2 SNEGSKA (reference sequence). DNA of the CDR3: TGCAGTGCTGAGTCCGGGACGAGGAGGACCCAGTACTTC. Translated, it gives CSAESGTRRTQYF.

The J gene is TRBJ2-3, the V gene TRBV5-4, with D unclear. Germline V lookup: CDR1 SGHNT, CDR2 YYREEE (reference sequence). Trimming took off 0 bases at V and 0 bases at J, with 8 bases between the two ends. The CDR3 consists of 15 residues. This CDR3 reads CASSLEAFSTDTQYF. In DNA, the CDR3 is TGTGCCAGCAGCTTGGAAGCCTTTAGCACAGATACGCAGTATTTT. The full variable domain, rest sourced from reference TRBV5-4 and TRBJ2-3, is ETGVTQSPTHLIKTRGQQVTLRCSSQSGHNTVSWYQQALGQGPQFIFQYYREEENGRGNFPPRFSGLQFPNYSSELNVNALELDDSALYLCASSLEAFSTDTQYFGPGTRLTVL.

The table lists this clonotype with a few counts. The gene calls are TRBV5-4 and TRBJ2-3; 8 nucleotides agree with TRBD2. J was trimmed by 2 bases and V by 1 base; bases with no gene match: 6. The CDR3 contains 16 residues. Germline V CDR1 and CDR2: SGHNT, YYREEE (reference sequence). The CDR3 region is CASSLRGLAHTDTQYF. The DNA of the CDR3 is TGTGCCAGCAGCTTGCGAGGACTAGCCCACACAGATACGCAGTATTTT.

The chain uses TRBV29-1 and TRBJ1-2; 8 nucleotides line up with TRBD1. Germline V lookup: CDR1 SQVTM, CDR2 ANQGSEA. V shed 6 bases and J 6 bases; nucleotides not matched to a gene: 6. The CDR3 length is 12 residues. CDR3 nucleotide sequence: TGCAGCGTCGGGACAGGCCGGAATGGCTACACCTTC. The encoded protein is CSVGTGRNGYTF.

The chain links TRBV18 to TRBJ1-5; D unresolved. CDR1 is KGHSH and CDR2 is LQKENI in the germline V gene. This CDR3 has 13 amino acids. Trimming removed 3 bases from V and 2 bases from J, with 5 bases in between. For the CDR3, the DNA is TGTGCCAGCTCACCTGCTCGCAATCAGCCCCAGCATTTT. This encodes CASSPARNQPQHF.

The chain combines TRBV6-5 with TRBJ2-7; 9 nucleotides line up with TRBD2. From germline, CDR1 is MNHEY and CDR2 SVGAGI. The ends lost 5 bases at V and 3 bases at J; junction bases unmatched: 5. The CDR3 covers 14 residues. The CDR3 protein is CASSASGGSYEQYF. The CDR3 coding sequence is TGTGCCAGCAGTGCAAGCGGGGGGAGCTACGAGCAGTACTTC.

This clonotype was counted once. The CDR3 DNA sequence: TGTGCCACCAGAATGGGGAGTAGCACAGATACGCAGTATTTT. It is translated as CATRMGSSTDTQYF. This sequence joins TRBV19 and TRBJ2-3; a weak D match, TRBD2 (5 bases). V lost 10 bases and J lost 0, with 14 bases in between. Germline CDR1 LNHDA, CDR2 SQIVND (reference sequence). The CDR3 length is 14 residues.

This clonotype has a handful of counts. The rearrangement joins TRBV7-3 to TRBJ2-3, with 12 positions matching TRBD2. Trimming cost V 6 bases and J 12 bases; bases outside gene matches: 7. Germline V gives CDR1 SGHTA, CDR2 FQGTGA. The CDR3 has 13 amino acids. The CDR3 reads CASRTSGGQNQYF. For the CDR3, the DNA is TGTGCCAGCAGGACTAGCGGGGGCCAAAACCAGTATTTT. The whole variable domain, filled in from reference TRBV7-3 and TRBJ2-3, reads GAGVSQTPSNKVTEKGKYVELRCDPISGHTALYWYRQSLGQGPEFLIYFQGTGAADDSGLPNDRFFAVRPEGSVSTLKIQRTERGDSAVYLCASRTSGGQNQYFGPGTRLTVL.

This clonotype has only a few counts. The chain combines TRBV6-2 or TRBV6-3 with TRBJ1-5; no firm D call. This CDR3 comprises 19 residues. Germline lookup yields CDR1 MNHEY and CDR2 SVGEGT. V was cut by 6 bases and J by 0 bases, with 24 bases left in between. The CDR3 DNA is TGTGCCAGCAGCCGGCCCGACTCCCGAAAATTTTATAGCAATCAGCCCCAGCATTTT. This encodes CASSRPDSRKFYSNQPQHF.

This clonotype was observed a few times. CDR3 DNA sequence: TGTGCCAGCAGACGGGACACACAAAACTACGAGCAGTACTTC. Amino acid sequence: CASRRDTQNYEQYF. The rearrangement uses TRBV6-1 and TRBJ2-7; D is possibly TRBD1 (6 bases). Trimming shortened V by 6 bases and J by 3 bases, and 15 bases separated the two germline ends. This CDR3 comprises 14 residues. Per germline, CDR1 MNHNS and CDR2 SASEGT.